The 17 T cell receptor beta chains given below trace back to one sample, sequenced in a study of T cells expressing NK-cell markers. TCRdb reprocessed the 5' RACE reads, keeping one entry per CDR3 protein, no DNA. The table counts 500,000 to 700,000 distinct CDR3 sequences; 3% to 4.5% lies in the top ten. Sequencing used blood T cells: a sorted CD56 or NKG2C T cell subset, CD4+ or CD8+ T cells, or bulk PBMC T cells (not recorded which). The receptor source for this set is a man between 18 and 29 years old in good health.

The CDR3 loop reads CASSQAGRSNQPQHF. V usage is TRBV4-2 and J usage is TRBJ1-5; TCRdb's D call of TRBD1 is untestable without DNA. CDR1 is LGHNA, CDR2 YNFKEQ, per germline. The CDR3 contains 15 residues.

The chain joins TRBV29-1 to TRBJ1-2. The CDR3 covers 13 residues. In germline, CDR1 is SQVTM, CDR2 ANQGSEA. CDR3 protein: CSVAGAARYGYTF.

This chain links TRBV20-1 with TRBJ2-1; without DNA, the TCRdb call of TRBD2 cannot be checked. The CDR3 has 19 residues. The germline gives CDR1 DFQATT, CDR2 SNEGSKA (reference sequence). CDR3 sequence: CSARSGTSGKRSSYNEQFF.

The rearrangement uses TRBV20-1 and TRBJ2-5. Germline loops: CDR1 DFQATT, CDR2 SNEGSKA (reference sequence). The CDR3 is made up of 15 amino acids. The CDR3 here is CSARISRGSGETQYF.

The rearrangement links TRBV7-9 to TRBJ2-5. The CDR3 covers 12 residues. The germline CDR1 and CDR2 sequences are SEHNR and FQNEAQ (reference sequence). The CDR3: CASSQEKETQYF.

The chain recombines TRBV9 with TRBJ2-1; TCRdb outputs TRBD2, but without DNA this stays unchecked. The CDR3 has 16 residues. Germline V gene data show CDR1 as SGDLS and CDR2 as YYNGEE. The chain's CDR3 is CASSVSSRVLRDEQFF.

The V gene is TRBV29-1, the J gene TRBJ1-4. This CDR3 contains 14 residues. Germline V gene sequence: CDR1 SQVTM, CDR2 ANQGSEA. The CDR3 sequence is CSGAAGPPNEKLFF.

The rearrangement links TRBV12-5 to TRBJ2-2; TCRdb proposes TRBD2, but this gene call is untestable without DNA. The CDR3 spans 15 residues. CDR1 and CDR2 (germline): LGHNT, FRNRAP. The CDR3 spells CASGLTGLESGELFF.

The chain couples TRBV7-3 to TRBJ2-2; TCRdb proposes TRBD1, but this gene call is untestable without DNA. Germline-derived CDR1 and CDR2 are SGHTA and FQGTGA. This CDR3 is 15 amino acids long. The CDR3 reads CASSLTSGAPGELFF.

This sequence joins TRBV30 and TRBJ2-7; TCRdb designates TRBD1, a call that cannot be tested without DNA. The CDR3 contains 13 residues. Germline CDR1 is GTSNPN and CDR2 is SVGIG (reference sequence). CDR3 amino acids: CASRDRGIYEQYF.

This sequence joins TRBV7-2 and TRBJ2-4; TCRdb's D gene call, TRBD2, goes unchecked for lack of DNA. CDR3 length: 16 residues. The germline CDR1 and CDR2 sequences are SGHTA and FQGNSA. The CDR3 reads CASSLGTSGRIDIQYF.

The chain employs TRBV29-1 and TRBJ1-1; there is no DNA to check the TCRdb D call of TRBD1. There are 16 residues in the CDR3. Germline assignment: CDR1 SQVTM and CDR2 ANQGSEA. The CDR3 sequence: CSGKPGTGVGNTEAFF.

The V and J genes are TRBV30 and TRBJ1-4; TCRdb designates TRBD1, a call that cannot be tested without DNA. This CDR3 comprises 15 residues. Germline V gene lookup returns CDR1 GTSNPN and CDR2 SVGIG (reference sequence). The CDR3 protein is CAWSVKTGGFEKLFF.

The rearrangement joins TRBV9 to TRBJ2-7; TCRdb proposes TRBD1, but this gene call is untestable without DNA. The CDR3 has 16 residues. The germline CDR1 and CDR2 sequences are SGDLS and YYNGEE. The chain's CDR3 is CASSQGAEGFSYEQYF.

J is TRBJ2-1 and V is TRBV12-3 or TRBV12-4; TCRdb indicates TRBD2, and absent DNA this call remains unverified. The length of the CDR3 is 15 residues. The CDR3 sequence is CASSWTSGRVNEQFF.

This CDR3 reads CSARVPDRTTYEQYF. V and J are TRBV20-1 and TRBJ2-7; TCRdb outputs TRBD1, but without DNA this stays unchecked. The CDR3 is 15 residues long. Germline CDR1 and CDR2: DFQATT and SNEGSKA (reference sequence).

The V gene is TRBV10-1, the J gene TRBJ2-3; checking the TCRdb D call of TRBD1 is not possible without DNA. The CDR3 extends over 15 amino acids. The germline gives CDR1 WNHNN, CDR2 SYGVQD (reference sequence). The CDR3 protein is CASSADRGSTDTQYF.